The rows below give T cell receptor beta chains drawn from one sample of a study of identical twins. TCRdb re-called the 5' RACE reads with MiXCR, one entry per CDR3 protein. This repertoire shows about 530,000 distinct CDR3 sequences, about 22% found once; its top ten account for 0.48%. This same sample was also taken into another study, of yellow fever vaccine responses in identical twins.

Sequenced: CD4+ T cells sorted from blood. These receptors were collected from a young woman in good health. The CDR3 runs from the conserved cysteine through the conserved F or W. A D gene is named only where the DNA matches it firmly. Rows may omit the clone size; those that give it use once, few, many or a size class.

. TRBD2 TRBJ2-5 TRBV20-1 TGCAGTGCAAATCTAGCGGGAGTTGTTGAGACCCAGTACTTC CSANLAGVVETQYF
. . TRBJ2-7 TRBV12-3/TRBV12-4 TGTGCCAGCAGTGTAGATGGACCGCCCTACGAGCAGTACTTC CASSVDGPPYEQYF
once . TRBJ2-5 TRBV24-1 TGTGCCACCAGTGACAGACACGTGCCTGGTGAGACCCAGTACTTC CATSDRHVPGETQYF
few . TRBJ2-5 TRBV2 TGTGCCAGCCAAAATGGACTTTCAGAGACCCAGTACTTC CASQNGLSETQYF
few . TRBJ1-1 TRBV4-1 TGCGCCAGCAGCCCAACCGGGACATCGAACACTGAAGCTTTCTTT CASSPTGTSNTEAFF
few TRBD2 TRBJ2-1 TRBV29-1 TGCAGCGTTGATGAGGGCCTAGCGGGGGGCCGGGATGAGCAGTTCTTC CSVDEGLAGGRDEQFF
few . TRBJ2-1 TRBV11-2 TGTGCCAGCTCCCCTAACGGGGTCTCCTACAATGAGCAGTTCTTC CASSPNGVSYNEQFF
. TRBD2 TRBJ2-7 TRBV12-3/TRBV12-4 TGTGCCAGCAGTTCCACGACTAGCGGTCAATCCACCTACGAGCAGTACTTC CASSSTTSGQSTYEQYF
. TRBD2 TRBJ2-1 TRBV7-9 TGTGCCAGCAGCTTATTCCCTAGCGGGAGTTATTACAATGAGCAGTTCTTC CASSLFPSGSYYNEQFF
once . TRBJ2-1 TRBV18 TGTGCCAGCTCACTCCGGACGGGGAATTACAATGAGCAGTTCTTC CASSLRTGNYNEQFF
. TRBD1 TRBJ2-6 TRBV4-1 TGCGCCAGCAGCCCAAGGCAGGGGGCCTCTGGGGCCAACGTCCTGACTTTC CASSPRQGASGANVLTF
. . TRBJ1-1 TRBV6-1 TGTGCCAGCAGTAAACCGGACACTATGAACACTGAAGCTTTCTTT CASSKPDTMNTEAFF
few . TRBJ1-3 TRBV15 TGTGCCACCAGCCGCGTGGGAGGGGATGGAAACACCATATATTTT CATSRVGGDGNTIYF
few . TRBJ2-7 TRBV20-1 TGCAGTGCTAGGAAGGCGGGACCTCCCTACGAGCAGTACTTC CSARKAGPPYEQYF
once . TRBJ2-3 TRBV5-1 TGCGCCAGCAGCGACGCCTTAGATACGCAGTATTTT CASSDALDTQYF
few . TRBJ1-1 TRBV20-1 TGCAGTGCTAGAGATAGGGCGGTTAACACTGAAGCTTTCTTT CSARDRAVNTEAFF
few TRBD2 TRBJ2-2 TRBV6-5 TGTGCCAGCAGTAACCTAGCGGAGGCGGGTACCGGGGAGCTGTTTTTT CASSNLAEAGTGELFF
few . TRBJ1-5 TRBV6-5 TGTGCCAGCAGTTACGACCTTGGTCAACCGTGGCCCCAGCATTTT CASSYDLGQPWPQHF
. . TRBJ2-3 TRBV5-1 TGCGCCAGCAGCTGGGGACGCGGGAGCACAGATACGCAGTATTTT CASSWGRGSTDTQYF
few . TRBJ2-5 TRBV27 TGTGCCAGCAGTTTAAAAGGTACAAGAGAAGAGACCCAGTACTTC CASSLKGTREETQYF
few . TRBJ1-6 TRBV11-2 TGTGCCAGCAGCTTTTCGATCTCACCCCTCCACTTT CASSFSISPLHF
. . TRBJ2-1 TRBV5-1 TGCGCCAGCAGCTTAACCCCAGGGAGAGACAATGAGCAGTTCTTC CASSLTPGRDNEQFF
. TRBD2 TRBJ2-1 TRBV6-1 TGTGCCAGCAGTGAACGAGGATCTGGCGGGAGGGGCAATGAGCAGTTCTTC CASSERGSGGRGNEQFF
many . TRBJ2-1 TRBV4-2 TGTGCCAGCAGCCAAGATTCGGGCAATGAGCAGTTCTTC CASSQDSGNEQFF
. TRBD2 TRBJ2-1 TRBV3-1 TGTGCCAGCAGCCAAGTTCCCGGCGGGGGGAAAAGCAATGAGCAGTTCTTC CASSQVPGGGKSNEQFF
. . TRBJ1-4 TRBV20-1 TGCAGTGCTAGAAAAACCGGGACTAATGAAAAACTGTTTTTT CSARKTGTNEKLFF
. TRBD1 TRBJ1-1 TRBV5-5 TGTGCCAGCAGCCCGGGGACAGGGCAGAACACTGAAGCTTTCTTT CASSPGTGQNTEAFF
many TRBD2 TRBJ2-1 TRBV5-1 TGCGCCAGCAGCTTCTTTAGCGGGAGCCCGCCCTACAATGAGCAGTTCTTC CASSFFSGSPPYNEQFF
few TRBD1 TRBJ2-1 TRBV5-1 TGCGCCAGCAGCCTGGGACAGGGGGACATCAATGAGCAGTTCTTC CASSLGQGDINEQFF
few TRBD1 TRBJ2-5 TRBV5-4 TGTGCCAGCAGCTTCACAGGGGGCGGGGAGACCCAGTACTTC CASSFTGGGETQYF
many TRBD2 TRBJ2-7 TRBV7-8 TGTGCCAGCAGCTTAGAACTAGCGGGAGGGACTTACGAGCAGTACTTC CASSLELAGGTYEQYF
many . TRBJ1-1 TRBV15 TGTGCCACCAGCAGAGTGGTGGGGGCCGAAGCTTTCTTT CATSRVVGAEAFF
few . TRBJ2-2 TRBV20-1 TGCAGTGCTAGAGTCAGGGCGGTCACCGGGGAGCTGTTTTTT CSARVRAVTGELFF
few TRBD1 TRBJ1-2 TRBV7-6 TGTGCCAGCAGCCCCGCTGGGACAGCCTATGGCTACACCTTC CASSPAGTAYGYTF
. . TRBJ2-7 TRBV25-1 TGTGCCAGCAGTCTCCGATACTCCTACGAGCAGTACTTC CASSLRYSYEQYF
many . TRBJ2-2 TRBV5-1 TGCGCCAGCAGCTTGGTAACCACCGGGGAGCTGTTTTTT CASSLVTTGELFF
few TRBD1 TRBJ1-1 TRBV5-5 TGTGCCAGCAGCTTGGCTAGAGGGGGCTTCACTGAAGCTTTCTTT CASSLARGGFTEAFF
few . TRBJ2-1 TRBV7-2 TGTGCCAGCAGTATAGCGTTCAGCTCCTACAATGAGCAGTTCTTC CASSIAFSSYNEQFF
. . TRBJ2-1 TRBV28 TGTGCCAGCAGTTTACCCAGATCCCTCTCCTACAATGAGCAGTTCTTC CASSLPRSLSYNEQFF
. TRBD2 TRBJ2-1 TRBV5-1 TGCGCCAGCCGCCTGGCGGGAGGGGTCTCCTACAATGAGCAGTTCTTC CASRLAGGVSYNEQFF
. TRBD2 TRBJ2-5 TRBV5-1 TGCGCCAGCAGCTTGGAGGGGACTAGCGGCGAGACCCAGTACTTC CASSLEGTSGETQYF
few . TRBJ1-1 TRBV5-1 TGCGCCAGCAGCTTGGTTGGGGGAGGAACTGAAGCTTTCTTT CASSLVGGGTEAFF
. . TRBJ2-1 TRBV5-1 TGCGCCAGCAGCTTGATAACAGGGAATGGGGACAATGAGCAGTTCTTC CASSLITGNGDNEQFF
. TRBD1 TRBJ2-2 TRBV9 TGTGCCAGCAGCACCCGGACAGGGAGAGGGCCCGGGGAGCTGTTTTTT CASSTRTGRGPGELFF
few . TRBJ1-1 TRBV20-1 TGCAGTGCTCCCGATGCCCACACGGCGAACACTGAAGCTTTCTTT CSAPDAHTANTEAFF
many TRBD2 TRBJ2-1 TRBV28 TGTGCCAGCAGTTTCGGGACTACCTTGTACAATGAGCAGTTCTTC CASSFGTTLYNEQFF
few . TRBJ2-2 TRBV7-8 TGTGCCAGCAGCATAATGGCTAGCGGGGAGCTGTTTTTT CASSIMASGELFF
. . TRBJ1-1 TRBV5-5 TGTGCCAGCAGCTTTGGCAATATGAGGACTGAAGCTTTCTTT CASSFGNMRTEAFF